The source of this TCR beta chain is a study of blood T cell repertoires in COVID-19. With 4 bases removed from V and 0 bases from J, the gap between germline ends came to 7 bases. Germline-derived CDR1 and CDR2 are SEHNR and FQNEAQ (reference sequence). The CDR3 spans 14 residues. Per the original data handling: The authors estimated nucleated cell counts from reference gene primer amplification. Clones were sequenced by immunoSEQ multiplex PCR, and TCRdb holds only the in-frame ones, with some missing. The V and J calls and clone size come from that table; D and trimming were worked out from the DNA. The table records 160,000 or so clones, 84% of them present only once.

This sequence was found in a woman aged 45-60 years with acute or convalescent COVID-19. The sample taken for sequencing was peripheral blood. The gene calls are TRBV7-9 and TRBJ1-5; TRBD1 might be the D (5 bases). The CDR3 coding sequence is TGTGCCAGCAGCTCCACAGGTAGCAATCAGCCCCAGCATTTT. It specifies CASSSTGSNQPQHF. Supplemented by reference TRBV7-9 and TRBJ1-5, the full variable domain reads DTGVSQNPRHKITKRGQNVTFRCDPISEHNRLYWYRQTLGQGPEFLTYFQNEAQLEKSRLLSDRFSAERPKGSFSTLEIQRTEQGDSAMYLCASSSTGSNQPQHFGDGTRLSIL.